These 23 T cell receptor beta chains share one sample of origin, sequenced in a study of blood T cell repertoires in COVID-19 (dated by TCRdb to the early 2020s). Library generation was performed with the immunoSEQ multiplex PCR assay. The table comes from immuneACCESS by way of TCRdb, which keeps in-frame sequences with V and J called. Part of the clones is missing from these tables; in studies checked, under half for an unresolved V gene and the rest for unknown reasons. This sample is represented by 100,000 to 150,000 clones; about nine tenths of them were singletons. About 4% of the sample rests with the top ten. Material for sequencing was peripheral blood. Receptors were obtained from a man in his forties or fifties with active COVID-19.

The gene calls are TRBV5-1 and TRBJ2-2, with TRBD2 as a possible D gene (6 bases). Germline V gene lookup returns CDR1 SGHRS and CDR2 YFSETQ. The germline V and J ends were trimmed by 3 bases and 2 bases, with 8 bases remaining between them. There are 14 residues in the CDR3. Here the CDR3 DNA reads TGCGCCAGCAGCTCGGGAGCAAACACCGGGGAGCTGTTTTTT. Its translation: CASSSGANTGELFF.

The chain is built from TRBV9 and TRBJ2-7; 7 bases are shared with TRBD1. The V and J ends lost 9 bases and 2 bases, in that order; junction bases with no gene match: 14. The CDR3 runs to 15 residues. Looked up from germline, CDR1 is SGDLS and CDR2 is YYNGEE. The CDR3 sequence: CATLLTRTGPYEQYF. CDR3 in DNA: TGTGCCACCCTCCTGACTCGGACAGGACCCTACGAGCAGTACTTC.

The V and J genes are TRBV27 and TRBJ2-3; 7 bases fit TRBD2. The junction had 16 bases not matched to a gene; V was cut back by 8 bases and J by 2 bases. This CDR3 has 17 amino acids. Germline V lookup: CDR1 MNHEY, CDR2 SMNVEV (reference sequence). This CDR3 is CASGKISLGGVTDTQYF. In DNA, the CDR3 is TGTGCCAGCGGTAAAATTTCCCTGGGGGGGGTCACAGATACGCAGTATTTT.

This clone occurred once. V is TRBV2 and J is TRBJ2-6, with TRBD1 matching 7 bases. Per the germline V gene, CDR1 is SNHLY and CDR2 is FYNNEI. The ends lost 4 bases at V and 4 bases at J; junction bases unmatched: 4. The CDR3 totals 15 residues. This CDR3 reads CASSVTGAGANVLTF. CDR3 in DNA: TGTGCCAGCAGTGTTACAGGGGCGGGGGCCAACGTCCTGACTTTC.

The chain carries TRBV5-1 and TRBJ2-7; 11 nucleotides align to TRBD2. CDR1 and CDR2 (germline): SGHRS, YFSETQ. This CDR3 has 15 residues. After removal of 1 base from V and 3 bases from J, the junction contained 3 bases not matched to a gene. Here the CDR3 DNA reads TGCGCCAGCAGCTTGAGGACTAGCGGGCACTACGAGCAGTACTTC. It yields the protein CASSLRTSGHYEQYF.

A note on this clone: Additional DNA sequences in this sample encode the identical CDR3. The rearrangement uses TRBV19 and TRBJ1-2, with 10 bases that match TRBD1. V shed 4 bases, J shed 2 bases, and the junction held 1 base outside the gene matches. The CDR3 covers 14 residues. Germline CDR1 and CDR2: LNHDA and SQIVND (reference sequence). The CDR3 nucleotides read TGTGCCAGTAGTAGACAGGGGGCCAACTATGGCTACACCTTC. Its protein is CASSRQGANYGYTF. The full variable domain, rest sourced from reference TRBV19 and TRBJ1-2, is DGGITQSPKYLFRKEGQNVTLSCEQNLNHDAMYWYRQDPGQGLRLIYYSQIVNDFQKGDIAEGYSVSREKKESFPLTVTSAQKNPTAFYLCASSRQGANYGYTFGSGTRLTVV.

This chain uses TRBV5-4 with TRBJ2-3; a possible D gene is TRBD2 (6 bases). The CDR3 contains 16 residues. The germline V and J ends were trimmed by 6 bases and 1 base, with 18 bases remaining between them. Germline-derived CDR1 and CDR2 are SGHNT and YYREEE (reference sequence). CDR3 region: CASTADDGGGTDTQYF. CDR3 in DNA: TGTGCCAGCACCGCCGACGACGGGGGTGGCACAGATACGCAGTATTTT. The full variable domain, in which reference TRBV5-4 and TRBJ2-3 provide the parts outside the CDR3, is ETGVTQSPTHLIKTRGQQVTLRCSSQSGHNTVSWYQQALGQGPQFIFQYYREEENGRGNFPPRFSGLQFPNYSSELNVNALELDDSALYLCASTADDGGGTDTQYFGPGTRLTVL.

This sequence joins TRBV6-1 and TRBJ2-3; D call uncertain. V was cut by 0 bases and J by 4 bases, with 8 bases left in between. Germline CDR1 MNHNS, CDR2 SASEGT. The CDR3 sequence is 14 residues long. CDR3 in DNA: TGTGCCAGCAGTGAAGCGCGGCCCCCAGATACGCAGTATTTT. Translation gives CASSEARPPDTQYF.

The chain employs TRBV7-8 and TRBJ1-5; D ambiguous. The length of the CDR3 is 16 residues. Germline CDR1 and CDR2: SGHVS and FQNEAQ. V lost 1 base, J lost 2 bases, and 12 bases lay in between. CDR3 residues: CASSLEAVRGNQPQHF. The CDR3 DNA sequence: TGTGCCAGCAGCTTAGAGGCAGTCCGGGGCAATCAGCCCCAGCATTTT.

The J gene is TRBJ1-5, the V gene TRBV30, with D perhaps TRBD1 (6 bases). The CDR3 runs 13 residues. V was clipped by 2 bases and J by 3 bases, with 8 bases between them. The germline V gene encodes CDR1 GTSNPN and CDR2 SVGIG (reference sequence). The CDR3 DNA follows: TGTGCCTGGAGTCGGGACATCAATCAGCCCCAGCATTTT. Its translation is CAWSRDINQPQHF.

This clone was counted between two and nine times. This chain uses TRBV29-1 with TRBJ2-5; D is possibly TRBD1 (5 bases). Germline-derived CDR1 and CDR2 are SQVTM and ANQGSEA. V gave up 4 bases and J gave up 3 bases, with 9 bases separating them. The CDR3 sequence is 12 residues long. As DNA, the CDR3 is TGCAGCGTTGGGACACTCGAAGAGACCCAGTACTTC. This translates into CSVGTLEETQYF.

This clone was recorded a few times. The CDR3 loop reads CASSVATLSGGQNEQFF. The CDR3, as DNA: TGTGCCAGCAGCGTAGCTACGTTGAGCGGGGGGCAAAATGAGCAGTTCTTC. The rearrangement links TRBV9 to TRBJ2-1, with 9 bases fitting TRBD2. CDR3 length: 17 amino acids. Germline CDR1 reads SGDLS; CDR2 reads YYNGEE. The trim removed 0 bases at V and 7 bases at J, leaving 11 bases unmatched.

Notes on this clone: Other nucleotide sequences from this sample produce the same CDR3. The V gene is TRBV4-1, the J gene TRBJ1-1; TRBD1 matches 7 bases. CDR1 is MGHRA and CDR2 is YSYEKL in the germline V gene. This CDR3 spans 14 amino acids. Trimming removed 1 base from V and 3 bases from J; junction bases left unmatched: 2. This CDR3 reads CASSQGQGDTEAFF. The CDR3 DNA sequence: TGCGCCAGCAGCCAAGGACAGGGCGACACTGAAGCTTTCTTT.

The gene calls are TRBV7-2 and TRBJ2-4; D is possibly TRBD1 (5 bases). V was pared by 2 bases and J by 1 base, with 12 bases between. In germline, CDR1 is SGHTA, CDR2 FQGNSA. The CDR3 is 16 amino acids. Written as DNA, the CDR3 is TGTGCCAGCAGCTTATTTACAGGATCGGCCAAAAACATTCAGTACTTC. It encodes CASSLFTGSAKNIQYF. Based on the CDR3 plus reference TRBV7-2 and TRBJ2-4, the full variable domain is GAGVSQSPSNKVTEKGKDVELRCDPISGHTALYWYRQSLGQGLEFLIYFQGNSAPDKSGLPSDRFSAERTGGSVSTLTIQRTQQEDSAVYLCASSLFTGSAKNIQYFGAGTRLSVL.

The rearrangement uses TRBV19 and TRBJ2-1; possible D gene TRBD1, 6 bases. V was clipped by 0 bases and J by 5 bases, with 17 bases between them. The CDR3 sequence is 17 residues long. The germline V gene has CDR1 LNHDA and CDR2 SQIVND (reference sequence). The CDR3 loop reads CASSIDLRGRGDNEQFF. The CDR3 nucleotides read TGTGCCAGTAGTATAGATCTACGCGGCAGGGGAGACAATGAGCAGTTCTTC.

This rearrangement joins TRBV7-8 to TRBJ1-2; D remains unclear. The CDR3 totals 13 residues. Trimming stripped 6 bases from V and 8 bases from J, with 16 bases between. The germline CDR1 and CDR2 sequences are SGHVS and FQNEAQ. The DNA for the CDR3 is TGTGCCAGCAGTCCTATCATCCTAAGCGGCTACACCTTC. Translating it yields CASSPIILSGYTF.

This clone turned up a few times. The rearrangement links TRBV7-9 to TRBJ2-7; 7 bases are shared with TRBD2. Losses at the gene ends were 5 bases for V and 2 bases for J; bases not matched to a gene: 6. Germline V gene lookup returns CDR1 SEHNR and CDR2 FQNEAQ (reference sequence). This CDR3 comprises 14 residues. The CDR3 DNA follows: TGTGCCAGCAGCGCCGCGGGAGCTCCCTACGAGCAGTACGTC. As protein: CASSAAGAPYEQYV.

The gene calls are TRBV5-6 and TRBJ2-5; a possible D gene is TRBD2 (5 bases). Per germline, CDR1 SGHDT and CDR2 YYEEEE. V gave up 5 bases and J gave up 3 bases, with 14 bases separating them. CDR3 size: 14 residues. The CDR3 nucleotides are TGTGCCAGCAGTCCTCGGACTCACGAAGAGACCCAGTACTTC. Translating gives CASSPRTHEETQYF.

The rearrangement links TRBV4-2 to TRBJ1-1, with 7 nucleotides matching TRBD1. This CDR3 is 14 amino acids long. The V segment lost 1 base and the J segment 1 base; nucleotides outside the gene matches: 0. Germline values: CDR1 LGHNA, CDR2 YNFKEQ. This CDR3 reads CASSQGQGNTEAFF. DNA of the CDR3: TGTGCCAGCAGCCAAGGACAGGGGAACACTGAAGCTTTCTTT.

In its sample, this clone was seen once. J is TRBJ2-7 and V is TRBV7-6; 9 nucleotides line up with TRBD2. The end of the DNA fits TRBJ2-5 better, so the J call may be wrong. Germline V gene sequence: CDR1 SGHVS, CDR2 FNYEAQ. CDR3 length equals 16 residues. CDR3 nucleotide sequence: TGTGCCAGCAGCCCCGCTAGCGGGACGTCCCAAGAGACCCAGTACTTC. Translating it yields CASSPASGTSQETQYF.

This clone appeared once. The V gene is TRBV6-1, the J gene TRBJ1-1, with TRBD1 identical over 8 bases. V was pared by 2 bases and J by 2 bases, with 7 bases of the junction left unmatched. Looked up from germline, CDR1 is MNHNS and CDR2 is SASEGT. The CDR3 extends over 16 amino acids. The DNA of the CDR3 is TGTGCCAGCAGTGAATTGACAGGGGCGGGAAACACTGAAGCTTTCTTT. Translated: CASSELTGAGNTEAFF.

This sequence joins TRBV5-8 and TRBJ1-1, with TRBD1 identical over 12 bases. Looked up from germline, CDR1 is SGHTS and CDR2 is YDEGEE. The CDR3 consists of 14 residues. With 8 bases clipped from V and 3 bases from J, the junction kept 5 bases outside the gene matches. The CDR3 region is CARHGTGGDTEAFF. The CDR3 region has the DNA TGTGCCAGACATGGGACAGGGGGCGACACTGAAGCTTTCTTT. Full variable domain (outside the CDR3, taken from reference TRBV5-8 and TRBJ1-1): EAGVTQSPTHLIKTRGQQATLRCSPISGHTSVYWYQQALGLGLQFLLWYDEGEERNRGNFPPRFSGRQFPNYSSELNVNALELEDSALYLCARHGTGGDTEAFFGQGTRLTVV.

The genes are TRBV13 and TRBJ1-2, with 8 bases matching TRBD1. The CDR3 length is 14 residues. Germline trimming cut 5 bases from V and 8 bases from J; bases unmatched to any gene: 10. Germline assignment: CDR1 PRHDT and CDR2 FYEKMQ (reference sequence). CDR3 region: CASSQDREELGYTF. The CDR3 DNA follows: TGTGCCAGCAGCCAGGACAGGGAAGAACTAGGCTACACCTTC.